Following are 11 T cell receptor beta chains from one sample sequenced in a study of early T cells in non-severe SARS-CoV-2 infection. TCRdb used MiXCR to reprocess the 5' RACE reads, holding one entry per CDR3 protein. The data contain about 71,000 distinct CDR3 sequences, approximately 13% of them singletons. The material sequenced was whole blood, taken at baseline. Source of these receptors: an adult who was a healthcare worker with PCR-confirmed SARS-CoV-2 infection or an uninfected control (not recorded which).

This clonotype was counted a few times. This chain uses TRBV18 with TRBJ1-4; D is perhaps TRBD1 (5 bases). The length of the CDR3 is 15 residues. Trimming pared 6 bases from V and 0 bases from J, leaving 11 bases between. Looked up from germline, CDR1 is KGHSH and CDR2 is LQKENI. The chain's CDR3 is CASSRVGATNEKLFF. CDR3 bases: TGTGCCAGCTCCCGAGTGGGGGCAACTAATGAAAAACTGTTTTTT. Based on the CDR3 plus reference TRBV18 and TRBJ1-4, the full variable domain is NAGVMQNPRHLVRRRGQEARLRCSPMKGHSHVYWYRQLPEEGLKFMVYLQKENIIDESGMPKERFSAEFPKEGPSILRIQQVVRGDSAAYFCASSRVGATNEKLFFGSGTQLSVL.

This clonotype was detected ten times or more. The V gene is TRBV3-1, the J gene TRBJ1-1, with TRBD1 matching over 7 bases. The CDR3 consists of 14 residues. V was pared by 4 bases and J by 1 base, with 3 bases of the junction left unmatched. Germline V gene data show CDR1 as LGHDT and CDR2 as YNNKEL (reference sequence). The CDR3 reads CASSPRTGNTEAFF. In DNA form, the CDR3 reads TGTGCCAGCAGCCCACGGACAGGGAACACTGAAGCTTTCTTT.

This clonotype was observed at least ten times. The CDR3 sequence is CASSIPHRVRSNQPQHF. The CDR3 DNA is TGTGCCAGCAGTATTCCCCACAGGGTCCGAAGCAATCAGCCCCAGCATTTT. The chain has TRBV28 and TRBJ1-5; TRBD1 might be the D (6 bases). Trimming cost V 5 bases and J 1 base, with 18 bases left between them. In germline, CDR1 is MDHEN, CDR2 SYDVKM. CDR3 length: 17 residues.

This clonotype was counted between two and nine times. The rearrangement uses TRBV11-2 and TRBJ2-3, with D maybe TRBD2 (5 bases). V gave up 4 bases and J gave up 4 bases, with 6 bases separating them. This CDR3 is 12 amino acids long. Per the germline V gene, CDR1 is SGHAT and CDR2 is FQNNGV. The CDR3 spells CASSSGADTQYF. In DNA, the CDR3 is TGTGCCAGCAGCTCCGGGGCAGATACGCAGTATTTT.

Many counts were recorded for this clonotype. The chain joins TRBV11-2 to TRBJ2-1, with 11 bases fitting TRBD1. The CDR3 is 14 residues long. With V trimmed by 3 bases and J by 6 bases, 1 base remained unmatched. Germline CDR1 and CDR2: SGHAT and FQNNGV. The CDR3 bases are TGTGCCAGCAGCTTGGGGACAGGGGGCAATGAGCAGTTCTTC. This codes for CASSLGTGGNEQFF.

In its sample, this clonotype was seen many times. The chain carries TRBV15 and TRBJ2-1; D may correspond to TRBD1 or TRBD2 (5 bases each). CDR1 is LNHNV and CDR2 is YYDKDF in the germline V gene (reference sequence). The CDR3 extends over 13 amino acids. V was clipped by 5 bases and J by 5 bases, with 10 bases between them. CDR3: CATSEGWDNEQFF. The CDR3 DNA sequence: TGTGCCACCAGCGAGGGGTGGGACAATGAGCAGTTCTTC. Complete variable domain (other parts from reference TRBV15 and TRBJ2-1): DAMVIQNPRYQVTQFGKPVTLSCSQTLNHNVMYWYQQKSSQAPKLLFHYYDKDFNNEADTPDNFQSRRPNTSFCFLDIRSPGLGDTAMYLCATSEGWDNEQFFGPGTRLTVL.

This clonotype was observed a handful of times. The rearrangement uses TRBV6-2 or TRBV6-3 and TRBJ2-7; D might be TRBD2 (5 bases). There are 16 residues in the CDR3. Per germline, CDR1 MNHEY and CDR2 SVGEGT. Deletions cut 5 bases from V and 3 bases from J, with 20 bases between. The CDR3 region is CASSPRTDLLLYEQYF. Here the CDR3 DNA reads TGTGCCAGCAGTCCCCGGACTGACCTCCTTCTCTACGAGCAGTACTTC.

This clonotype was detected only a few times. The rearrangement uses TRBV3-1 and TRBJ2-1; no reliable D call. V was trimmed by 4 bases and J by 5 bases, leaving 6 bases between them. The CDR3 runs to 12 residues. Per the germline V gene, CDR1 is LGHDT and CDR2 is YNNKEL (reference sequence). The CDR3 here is CASSPKNNEQFF. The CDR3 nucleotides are TGTGCCAGCAGCCCGAAAAACAATGAGCAGTTCTTC.

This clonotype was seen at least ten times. This CDR3 is CTSSQSSGGSTTDTQYF. CDR3 DNA: TGCACCAGCAGCCAATCTAGCGGGGGGTCAACCACAGATACGCAGTATTTT. This chain joins TRBV1 and TRBJ2-3; TRBD2, the table's D call, lacks a check against the DNA. TRBV1 is an annotated pseudogene. This CDR3 contains 17 residues.

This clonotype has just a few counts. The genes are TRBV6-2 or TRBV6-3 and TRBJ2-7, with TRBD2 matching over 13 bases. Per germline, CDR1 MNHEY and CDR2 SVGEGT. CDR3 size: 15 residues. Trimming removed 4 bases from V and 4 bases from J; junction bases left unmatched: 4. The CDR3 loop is CASSSGLAGPYEQYF. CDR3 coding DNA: TGTGCCAGCAGTTCGGGACTAGCGGGGCCTTACGAGCAGTACTTC.

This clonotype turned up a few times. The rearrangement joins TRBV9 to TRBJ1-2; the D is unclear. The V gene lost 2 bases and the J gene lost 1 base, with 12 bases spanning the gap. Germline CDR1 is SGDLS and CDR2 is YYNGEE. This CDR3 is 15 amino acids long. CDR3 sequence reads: CASSVSPLDNYGYTF. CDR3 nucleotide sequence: TGTGCCAGCAGCGTCTCCCCTCTAGATAACTATGGCTACACCTTC.